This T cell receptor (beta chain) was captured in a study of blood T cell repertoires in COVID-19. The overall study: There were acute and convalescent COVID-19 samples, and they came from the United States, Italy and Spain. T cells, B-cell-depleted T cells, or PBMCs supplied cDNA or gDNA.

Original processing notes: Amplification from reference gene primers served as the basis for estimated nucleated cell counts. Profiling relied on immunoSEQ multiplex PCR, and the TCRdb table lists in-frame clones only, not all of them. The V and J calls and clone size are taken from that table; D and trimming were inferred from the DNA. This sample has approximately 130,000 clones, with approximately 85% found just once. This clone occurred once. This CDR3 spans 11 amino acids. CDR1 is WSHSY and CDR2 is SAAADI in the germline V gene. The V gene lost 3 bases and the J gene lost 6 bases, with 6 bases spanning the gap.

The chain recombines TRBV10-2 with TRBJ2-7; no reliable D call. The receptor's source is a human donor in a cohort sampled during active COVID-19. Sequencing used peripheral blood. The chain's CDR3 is CASSEAGEQYV. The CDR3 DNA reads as TGCGCCAGCAGTGAAGCAGGCGAGCAGTACGTC.